This T cell receptor beta chain emerged from a study of radiation and T cells in renal cell carcinoma. Treatment here: treatment-naive control, cytoreductive nephrectomy. The repertoire was sequenced with immunoSEQ multiplex PCR; TCRdb's copy has only in-frame clones and lacks some. The data contain some 15,000 clones, approximately 58% of them singletons. By share of the sample, this clone is medium-sized. The antigen is undetermined. The study's findings and limits: Irradiated tumors held more dominant CDR3 motifs than control tumors.

The TCR was taken from a man aged 35 to 55 with renal cell carcinoma. Sequenced here: tumor tissue, sampled from a patient whose treatment was nephrectomy without radiotherapy.

CDR3 nucleotide sequence: TGTGCCTCTCACAGGGGAGGAGTGGCTGAAGCTTTCTTT. This codes for CASHRGGVAEAFF. The chain joins TRBV30 to TRBJ1-1; TRBD1 agrees at 7 bases. The CDR3 contains 13 residues. Germline CDR1 is GTSNPN and CDR2 is SVGIG (reference sequence). The V segment lost 7 bases and the J segment 6 bases; nucleotides outside the gene matches: 11.